This T cell receptor (beta chain) was obtained from a study of blood T cell repertoires in COVID-19 (dated by TCRdb to the early 2020s). Regarding the study in general: Samples from collaborators originated in the United States, Italy and Spain and spanned both the acute and convalescent phases of COVID-19. The repertoires were made available in a free public database intended to serve as a resource for research on the immune response to SARS-CoV-2. The material from the prospective study consisted of cDNA or gDNA derived from T cells, B-cell-depleted T cells, or PBMCs. Where available, HLA class I and class II types were taken from metadata supplied by the sample provider and were not determined by assay-based typing. Deeply sampled blood TCRbeta repertoires from subjects exposed to, actively infected with, or recovered from COVID-19 were included in the dataset. The sample metadata nearly always contained a de-identified subject ID, COVID-19 status, age in years and sex. Samples were obtained from the ongoing ImmuneRACE study (first 160 participants) and from some 1,300 subjects provided by 6 global collaborators. Points the paper makes about the study in general: The amount of clinical and demographic metadata varied by source and participant and was provided uncurated.

Concerning this clone itself: Its recognized antigen is unknown. Base qualities are not recorded, but no much larger clone differs from it by a single base.

Reading the germline V gene gives CDR1 SGHTA and CDR2 FQGNSA. The junction shows trimming of 4 bases on V and 7 bases on J, and the gene matches do not reach 8 bases of it. Counted from cysteine to phenylalanine, this CDR3 has 15 amino acids. The retained sequence is limited to the CDR3, 45 bases, with the frame set at the first base. Enrolling through a virtual design, the prospective study's participants ranged in age from roughly 18 to 89 years and lived across 24 United States geographic areas. In the prospective study, cohorts were assigned on the basis of participant-reported clinical history obtained from a screening survey and a study questionnaire. Exposed participants had been in contact, within 2 weeks of entering the study, with a person who had a PCR-confirmed or clinician-diagnosed case of COVID-19. In the prospective study, mobile phlebotomists collected whole blood, serum and a nasopharyngeal or oropharyngeal swab from each participant. Additional blood draws and questionnaires over an approximately 2-month period could optionally be provided by prospective study participants. Blood samples from the prospective study were shipped frozen or at room temperature prior to DNA extraction.

TCRbeta CDR3 regions were amplified from genomic DNA by means of the immunoSEQ Assay, a bias-controlled multiplex PCR. Per the authors' processing: Nucleated cell counts per sample were estimated from amplification of reference gene primers within the assay. To quantify the absolute abundance of each unique TCRbeta CDR3 rearrangement, sequence reads were collapsed and filtered. For each sample, productive Simpson clonality was calculated by taking the square root of Simpson's diversity index across productive rearrangements. The source is immuneACCESS, and TCRdb retained only in-frame sequences with V and J called. Part of the clones is not carried over; for the studies checked, unresolved V genes explain less than half of this, and the remainder is unexplained. That table gives V, J and clone size, and the DNA gave D and trimming. Recorded for this sample are more than 300,000 clones; approximately 90% of them occurred a single time. Of the sample, about 0.86% falls within the top ten clones.

The chain joins TRBV7-2 to TRBJ2-7; 12 nucleotides in the junction match TRBD2. This sequence was found in a middle-aged woman who had been exposed to COVID-19. The source material was PBMCs or T cells enriched from blood (not recorded which). Read as DNA, the sequence is TGTGCCAGCAGCTCACGACTAGCGGGAGCACGGGAGCAGTACTTC. It encodes CASSSRLAGAREQYF.